What follows describes a single T cell receptor (beta chain). Germline V gene sequence: CDR1 GTSNPN, CDR2 SVGIG (reference sequence). V lost 0 bases and J lost 14; bases outside the gene matches: 11. The CDR3 has 13 residues. These data come from a study of blood T cell repertoires in COVID-19. Assay used: immunoSEQ multiplex PCR; TCRdb lists only in-frame clones, some missing. The repertoire holds some 190,000 clones, with approximately 91% as singletons. This receptor was identified in a man aged 18 to 29 with active or convalescent COVID-19. The chain employs TRBV30 and TRBJ1-2, with 8 nucleotides matching TRBD1. The sequenced sample consisted of peripheral blood. The CDR3 nucleotides are TGTGCCTGGAGTGTAATGGGACAGGCCTCGAGGACCTTC. The encoded protein is CAWSVMGQASRTF.